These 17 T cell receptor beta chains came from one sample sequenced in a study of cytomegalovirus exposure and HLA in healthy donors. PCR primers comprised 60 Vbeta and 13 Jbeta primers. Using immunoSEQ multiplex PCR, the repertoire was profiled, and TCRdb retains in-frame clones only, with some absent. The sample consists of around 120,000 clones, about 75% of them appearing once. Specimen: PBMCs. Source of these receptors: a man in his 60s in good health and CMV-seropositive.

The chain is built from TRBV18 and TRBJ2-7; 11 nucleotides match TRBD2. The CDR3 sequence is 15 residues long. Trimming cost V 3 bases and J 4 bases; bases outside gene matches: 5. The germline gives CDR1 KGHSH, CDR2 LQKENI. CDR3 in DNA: TGTGCCAGCTCACCTCTAGCGGGAGGTGCGTACGAGCAGTACTTC. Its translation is CASSPLAGGAYEQYF.

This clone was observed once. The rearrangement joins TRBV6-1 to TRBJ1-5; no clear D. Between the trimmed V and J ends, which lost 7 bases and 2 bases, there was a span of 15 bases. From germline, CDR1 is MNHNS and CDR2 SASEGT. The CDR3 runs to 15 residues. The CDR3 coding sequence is TGTGCCAGCAACCCAGGTAGTACGGGCAATCAGCCCCAGCATTTT. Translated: CASNPGSTGNQPQHF.

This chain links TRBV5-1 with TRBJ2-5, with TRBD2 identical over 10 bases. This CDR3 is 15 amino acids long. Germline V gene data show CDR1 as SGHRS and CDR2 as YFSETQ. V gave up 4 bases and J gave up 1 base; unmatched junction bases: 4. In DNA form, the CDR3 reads TGCGCCAGCAGCCCGAGGACTAGCGGCCAAGAGACCCAGTACTTC. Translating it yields CASSPRTSGQETQYF.

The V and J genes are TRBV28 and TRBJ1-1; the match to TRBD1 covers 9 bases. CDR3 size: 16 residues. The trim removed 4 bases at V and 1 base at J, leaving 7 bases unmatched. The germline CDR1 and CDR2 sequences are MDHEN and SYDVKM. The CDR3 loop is CASSYLPGQGNTEAFF. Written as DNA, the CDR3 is TGTGCCAGCAGTTACCTACCGGGACAGGGGAACACTGAAGCTTTCTTT.

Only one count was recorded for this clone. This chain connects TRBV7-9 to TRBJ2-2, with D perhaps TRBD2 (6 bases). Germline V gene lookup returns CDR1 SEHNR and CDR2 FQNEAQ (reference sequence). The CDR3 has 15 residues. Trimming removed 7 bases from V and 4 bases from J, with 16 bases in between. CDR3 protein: CASTRGDGITGELFF. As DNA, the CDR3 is TGTGCCAGCACCCGCGGGGATGGAATCACCGGGGAGCTGTTTTTT.

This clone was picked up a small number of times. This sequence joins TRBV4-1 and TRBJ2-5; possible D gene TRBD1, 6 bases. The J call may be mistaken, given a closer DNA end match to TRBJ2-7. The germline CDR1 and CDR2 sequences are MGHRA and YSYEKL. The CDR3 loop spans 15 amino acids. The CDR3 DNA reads TGCGCCAGCAGCCAAGTCTCGGACAGCGGCTACGAGCAGTACTTC. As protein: CASSQVSDSGYEQYF.

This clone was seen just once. CDR3 in amino acids: CASSPAASTDTQYF. Here the CDR3 DNA reads TGTGCCAGCAGCCCCGCGGCAAGCACAGATACGCAGTATTTT. The J gene is TRBJ2-3, the V gene TRBV9; D uncertain. Germline CDR1 reads SGDLS; CDR2 reads YYNGEE. Trimming took 4 bases from V and 0 from J, leaving 9 bases between them. This CDR3 is built from 14 residues.

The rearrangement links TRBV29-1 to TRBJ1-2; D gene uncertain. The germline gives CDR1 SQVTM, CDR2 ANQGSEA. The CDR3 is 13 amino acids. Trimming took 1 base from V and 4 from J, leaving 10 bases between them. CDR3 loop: CSVEGTEGYGYTF. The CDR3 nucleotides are TGCAGCGTTGAAGGGACCGAGGGCTATGGCTACACCTTC.

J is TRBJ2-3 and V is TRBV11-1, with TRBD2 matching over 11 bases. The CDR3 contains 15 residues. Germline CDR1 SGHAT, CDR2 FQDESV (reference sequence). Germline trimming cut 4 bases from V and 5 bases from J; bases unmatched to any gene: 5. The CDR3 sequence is CASSYRTSGLDTQYF. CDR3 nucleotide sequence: TGTGCCAGCAGCTACCGGACTAGCGGGTTAGATACGCAGTATTTT.

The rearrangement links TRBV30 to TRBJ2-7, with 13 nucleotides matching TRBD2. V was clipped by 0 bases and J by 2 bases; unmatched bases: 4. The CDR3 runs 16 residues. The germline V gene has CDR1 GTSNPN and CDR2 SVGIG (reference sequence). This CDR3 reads CAWSVRGLAGAYEQYF. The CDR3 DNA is TGTGCCTGGAGTGTACGAGGACTAGCGGGGGCCTACGAGCAGTACTTC.

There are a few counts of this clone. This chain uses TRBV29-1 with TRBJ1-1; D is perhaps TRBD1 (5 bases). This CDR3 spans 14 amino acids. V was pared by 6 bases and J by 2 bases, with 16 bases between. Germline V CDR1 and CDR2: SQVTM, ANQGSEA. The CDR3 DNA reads TGCAGCGTATCAAAGGGGCAGGGAAACACTGAAGCTTTCTTT. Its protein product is CSVSKGQGNTEAFF. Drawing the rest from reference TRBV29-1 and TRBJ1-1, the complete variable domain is SAVISQKPSRDICQRGTSLTIQCQVDSQVTMMFWYRQQPGQSLTLIATANQGSEATYESGFVIDKFPISRPNLTFSTLTVSNMSPEDSSIYLCSVSKGQGNTEAFFGQGTRLTVV.

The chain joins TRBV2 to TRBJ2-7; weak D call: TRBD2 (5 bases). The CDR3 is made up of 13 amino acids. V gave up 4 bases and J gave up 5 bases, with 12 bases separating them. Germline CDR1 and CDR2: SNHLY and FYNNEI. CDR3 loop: CASSGTGKDEQYF. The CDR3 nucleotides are TGTGCCAGCAGTGGGACGGGGAAGGACGAGCAGTACTTC.

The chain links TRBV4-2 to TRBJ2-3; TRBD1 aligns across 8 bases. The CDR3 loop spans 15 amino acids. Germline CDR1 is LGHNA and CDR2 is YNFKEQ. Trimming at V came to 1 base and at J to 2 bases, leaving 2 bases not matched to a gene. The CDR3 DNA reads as TGTGCCAGCAGCCAAGGCAGGGGGCCCACAGATACGCAGTATTTT. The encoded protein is CASSQGRGPTDTQYF.

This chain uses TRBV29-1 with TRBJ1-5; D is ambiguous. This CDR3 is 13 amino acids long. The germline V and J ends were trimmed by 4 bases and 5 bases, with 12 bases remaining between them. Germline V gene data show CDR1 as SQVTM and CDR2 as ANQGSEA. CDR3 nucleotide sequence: TGCAGCGTTGCTGCCGGGATTTATCAGCCCCAGCATTTT. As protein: CSVAAGIYQPQHF.

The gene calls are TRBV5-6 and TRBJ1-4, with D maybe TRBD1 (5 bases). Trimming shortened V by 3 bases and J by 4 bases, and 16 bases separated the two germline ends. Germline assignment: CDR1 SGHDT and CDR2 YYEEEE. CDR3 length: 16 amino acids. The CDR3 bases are TGTGCCAGCAGCTCAAGAAAGGGGCGCCTTAATGAAAAACTGTTTTTT. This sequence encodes CASSSRKGRLNEKLFF. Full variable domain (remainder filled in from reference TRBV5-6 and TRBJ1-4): DAGVTQSPTHLIKTRGQQVTLRCSPKSGHDTVSWYQQALGQGPQFIFQYYEEEERQRGNFPDRFSGHQFPNYSSELNVNALLLGDSALYLCASSSRKGRLNEKLFFGSGTQLSVL.

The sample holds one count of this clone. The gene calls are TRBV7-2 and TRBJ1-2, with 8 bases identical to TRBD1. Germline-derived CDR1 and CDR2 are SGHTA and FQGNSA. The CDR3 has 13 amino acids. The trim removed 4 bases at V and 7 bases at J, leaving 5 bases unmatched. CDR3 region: CASSSAGGSGYTF. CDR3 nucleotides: TGTGCCAGCAGCTCAGCAGGGGGCTCTGGCTACACCTTC. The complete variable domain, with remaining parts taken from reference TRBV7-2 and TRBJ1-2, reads GAGVSQSPSNKVTEKGKDVELRCDPISGHTALYWYRQSLGQGLEFLIYFQGNSAPDKSGLPSDRFSAERTGGSVSTLTIQRTQQEDSAVYLCASSSAGGSGYTFGSGTRLTVV.

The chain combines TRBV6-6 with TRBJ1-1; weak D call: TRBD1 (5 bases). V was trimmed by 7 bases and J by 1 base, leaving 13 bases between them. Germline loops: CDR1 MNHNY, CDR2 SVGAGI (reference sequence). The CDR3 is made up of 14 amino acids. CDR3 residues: CASTSPGGNTEAFF. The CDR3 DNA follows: TGTGCCAGCACCTCTCCGGGGGGGAACACTGAAGCTTTCTTT.